A single sample gave rise to the 22 T cell receptor beta chains below, sequenced in a study of chemoradiotherapy in HPV16-positive cancers. Method: immunoSEQ multiplex PCR; TCRdb's copy keeps in-frame clones and lacks some. Of several hundred clones in the sample, 30% to 40% are singletons; the top ten hold more than 15%. The sample was taken from a patient who underwent chemoradiotherapy. Receptor source: a human donor with HPV-associated anogenital cancer.

The rearrangement uses TRBV25-1 and TRBJ2-1; D ambiguous. This CDR3 is 14 amino acids long. V lost 3 bases and J lost 2, with 8 bases in between. CDR1 is MGHDK and CDR2 is SYGVNS in the germline V gene. CDR3 in DNA: TGTGCCAGCAGTGATATTGAAACCTACAATGAGCAGTTCTTC. Protein product: CASSDIETYNEQFF.

This CDR3 is CASSVETTTDTQYF. The CDR3, as DNA: TGTGCCAGCAGCGTCGAGACTACCACAGATACGCAGTATTTT. The chain combines TRBV9 with TRBJ2-3, with D maybe TRBD2 (5 bases). The CDR3 totals 14 residues. V was trimmed by 2 bases and J by 2 bases, leaving 9 bases between them. Per germline, CDR1 SGDLS and CDR2 YYNGEE.

In this sample, this clone turned up once. V is TRBV4-2 and J is TRBJ2-7; 7 bases match TRBD1. CDR1 LGHNA and CDR2 YNFKEQ come from the germline V gene. V shed 0 bases and J 1 base; nucleotides not matched to a gene: 12. The CDR3 spans 18 residues. The CDR3, as DNA: TGTGCCAGCAGCCAAGAGGATTCCGGGACAGTCGTATCCTACGAGCAGTACTTC. Its translation is CASSQEDSGTVVSYEQYF.

The chain joins TRBV5-1 to TRBJ2-3, with D perhaps TRBD2 (5 bases). Germline V gives CDR1 SGHRS, CDR2 YFSETQ. V dropped 4 bases and J dropped 4 bases, with 16 bases sitting between them. The CDR3 has 15 residues. The chain's CDR3 is CASSQTPTGSDTQYF. CDR3 nucleotides: TGCGCCAGCAGCCAGACTCCAACGGGGTCAGATACGCAGTATTTT.

This clone was recorded a few times. The chain joins TRBV11-3 to TRBJ2-5, with D maybe TRBD2 (6 bases). The CDR3 runs 13 residues. The ends were cut back, 5 bases at V and 5 bases at J, with 12 bases in the middle. Germline V CDR1 and CDR2: SGHNT, YENEEA. The CDR3 bases are TGTGCCAGCAGCGGGCCCCGGGGGGAGACCCAGTACTTC. Protein sequence: CASSGPRGETQYF.

The sample holds a few counts of this clone. The chain uses TRBV6-5 and TRBJ2-7, with D possibly matching TRBD1 (6 bases). This CDR3 comprises 13 residues. In germline, CDR1 is MNHEY, CDR2 SVGAGI. V lost 6 bases, J lost 3 bases, and 12 bases lay in between. The chain's CDR3 is CASRWGPDYEQYF. CDR3 nucleotide sequence: TGTGCCAGCAGATGGGGGCCCGACTACGAGCAGTACTTC.

This clone occurred once. V gene TRBV7-2 combines with J gene TRBJ2-7; TRBD1 matches at 7 bases. The CDR3 runs to 15 residues. Trimming removed 2 bases from V and 7 bases from J; junction bases left unmatched: 11. Per the germline V gene, CDR1 is SGHTA and CDR2 is FQGNSA. As DNA, the CDR3 is TGTGCCAGCAGCTTATTTGGACAGGCGCATACAGAGCAGTACTTC. Translating it yields CASSLFGQAHTEQYF.

The table lists this clone with a few counts. The CDR3 loop reads CASSETGTYNEQFF. The CDR3 DNA is TGTGCCAGCAGTGAAACAGGGACCTACAATGAGCAGTTCTTC. The chain couples TRBV2 to TRBJ2-1, with D tentatively TRBD1 (6 bases). Germline CDR1 reads SNHLY; CDR2 reads FYNNEI. V was pared by 2 bases and J by 2 bases, with 7 bases between. The CDR3 sequence is 14 residues long. The whole variable domain, remainder taken from reference TRBV2 and TRBJ2-1, is EPEVTQTPSHQVTQMGQEVILRCVPISNHLYFYWYRQILGQKVEFLVSFYNNEISEKSEIFDDQFSVERPDGSNFTLKIRSTKLEDSAMYFCASSETGTYNEQFFGPGTRLTVL.

This chain joins TRBV5-4 and TRBJ2-1; 8 nucleotides match TRBD2. CDR1 is SGHNT, CDR2 YYREEE, per germline (reference sequence). The CDR3 consists of 12 residues. For the CDR3, the DNA is TGTGCAGCGGGGGTTTTTTACAATGAGCAGTTCTTC. This gives the protein CAAGVFYNEQFF.

This chain uses TRBV10-3 with TRBJ2-1; 7 bases are a match to TRBD2. With 4 bases clipped from V and 7 bases from J, the junction kept 7 bases outside the gene matches. The CDR3 is 14 residues long. Germline V gene sequence: CDR1 ENHRY, CDR2 SYGVKD. The CDR3 bases are TGTGCCATCAGTGTCTCGCTAGCGGAGAATGAGCAGTTCTTC. Its protein product is CAISVSLAENEQFF.

This clone was observed a handful of times. The chain joins TRBV11-2 to TRBJ2-2, with D hard to call. In germline, CDR1 is SGHAT, CDR2 FQNNGV. This CDR3 is 13 amino acids long. Trimming shortened V by 3 bases and J by 3 bases, and 5 bases separated the two germline ends. The CDR3 DNA follows: TGTGCCAGCAGCTTTACCGACACCGGGGAGCTGTTTTTT. It codes for CASSFTDTGELFF.

This clone was counted a few times. The gene calls are TRBV6-5 and TRBJ2-2; D gene unclear. The CDR3 is 12 amino acids. Germline lookup yields CDR1 MNHEY and CDR2 SVGAGI. Trimming removed 4 bases from V and 2 bases from J, with 2 bases in between. CDR3 sequence (DNA): TGTGCCAGCAGTTTTAACACCGGGGAGCTGTTTTTT. Translating gives CASSFNTGELFF.

This clone was detected only a few times. The CDR3 is CASRGQGESEAFF. In DNA form, the CDR3 reads TGTGCCAGCAGGGGACAGGGGGAATCTGAAGCTTTCTTT. The gene calls are TRBV11-2 and TRBJ1-1, with 11 bases that match TRBD1. Trimming took 6 bases from V and 6 from J; bases not matched to a gene: 3. Germline CDR1 and CDR2: SGHAT and FQNNGV. The CDR3 loop spans 13 amino acids.

The rearrangement links TRBV14 to TRBJ2-3; D unresolved. CDR1 is SGHDN and CDR2 is FVKESK in the germline V gene. V lost 1 base and J 7 bases, leaving 9 bases between the germline ends. The CDR3 extends over 13 amino acids. The chain's CDR3 is CASSQGQANTQYF. For the CDR3, the DNA is TGTGCCAGCAGCCAAGGGCAGGCTAATACGCAGTATTTT. The full variable domain, with the rest looked up from reference TRBV14 and TRBJ2-3, is EAGVTQFPSHSVIEKGQTVTLRCDPISGHDNLYWYRRVMGKEIKFLLHFVKESKQDESGMPNNRFLAERTGGTYSTLKVQPAELEDSGVYFCASSQGQANTQYFGPGTRLTVL.

The chain is built from TRBV9 and TRBJ1-1; TRBD1 aligns across 7 bases. Germline assignment: CDR1 SGDLS and CDR2 YYNGEE. The CDR3 runs to 15 residues. With 2 bases clipped from V and 6 bases from J, the junction kept 10 bases outside the gene matches. The CDR3 reads CASSVRHRGRAEAFF. The CDR3 DNA reads as TGTGCCAGCAGCGTCCGACACAGGGGTAGAGCTGAAGCTTTCTTT.

V is TRBV11-3 and J is TRBJ2-3; D is uncertain. The germline CDR1 and CDR2 sequences are SGHNT and YENEEA. This CDR3 has 13 amino acids. V lost 5 bases and J lost 2, with 8 bases in between. CDR3 sequence (DNA): TGTGCCAGCAGCCCAGAGTCCACAGATACGCAGTATTTT. It codes for CASSPESTDTQYF.

V gene TRBV9 combines with J gene TRBJ2-3, with 11 positions matching TRBD2. The CDR3 is made up of 17 amino acids. The trim removed 4 bases at V and 6 bases at J, leaving 13 bases unmatched. Per germline, CDR1 SGDLS and CDR2 YYNGEE. Written as DNA, the CDR3 is TGTGCCAGCAGCATTAGCGGGGGGGTAGTTCACACGGATACGCAGTATTTT. Translation: CASSISGGVVHTDTQYF.

The chain uses TRBV9 and TRBJ2-7; a possible D gene is TRBD1 (5 bases). V was clipped by 0 bases and J by 3 bases, with 7 bases between them. CDR1 SGDLS and CDR2 YYNGEE come from the germline V gene. This CDR3 comprises 13 residues. In DNA form, the CDR3 reads TGTGCCAGCAGCGTAGGTGACAGCTACGAGCAGTACTTC. Amino acid sequence: CASSVGDSYEQYF.

J is TRBJ2-3 and V is TRBV6-4; D gene ambiguous. This CDR3 region has 13 residues. The germline CDR1 and CDR2 sequences are MRHNA and SNTAGT. The V end lost 0 bases, the J end lost 6 bases, and 7 bases lay between the germline ends. CDR3 residues: CASSDSSEDTQYF. The CDR3 region has the DNA TGTGCCAGCAGTGACTCGAGCGAGGATACGCAGTATTTT.

The chain carries TRBV6-5 and TRBJ1-5; a possible D gene is TRBD1 (5 bases). The CDR3 covers 14 residues. Germline CDR1 and CDR2: MNHEY and SVGAGI. V lost 8 bases and J 8 bases, leaving 19 bases between the germline ends. DNA for the CDR3: TGTGCCAGCGGATGGGATCGGGGGGTGAAGCCCCAGCATTTT. Translation gives CASGWDRGVKPQHF.

The chain is built from TRBV11-1 and TRBJ2-5, with D possibly matching TRBD2 (7 bases). Germline loops: CDR1 SGHAT, CDR2 FQDESV (reference sequence). The CDR3 has 16 residues. The germline V and J ends were trimmed by 3 bases and 3 bases, with 17 bases remaining between them. CDR3 sequence reads: CASSLGGQRGKETQYF. CDR3 DNA: TGTGCCAGCAGCTTGGGGGGGCAGCGGGGCAAAGAGACCCAGTACTTC.

The V and J genes are TRBV19 and TRBJ1-6; TRBD1 aligns across 7 bases. Germline V lookup: CDR1 LNHDA, CDR2 SQIVND (reference sequence). V was pared by 3 bases and J by 7 bases, with 6 bases of the junction left unmatched. This CDR3 is built from 15 residues. CDR3 sequence: CASSMTDRRNSPLHF. CDR3 bases: TGTGCCAGTAGTATGACGGACAGGAGAAATTCACCCCTCCACTTT.